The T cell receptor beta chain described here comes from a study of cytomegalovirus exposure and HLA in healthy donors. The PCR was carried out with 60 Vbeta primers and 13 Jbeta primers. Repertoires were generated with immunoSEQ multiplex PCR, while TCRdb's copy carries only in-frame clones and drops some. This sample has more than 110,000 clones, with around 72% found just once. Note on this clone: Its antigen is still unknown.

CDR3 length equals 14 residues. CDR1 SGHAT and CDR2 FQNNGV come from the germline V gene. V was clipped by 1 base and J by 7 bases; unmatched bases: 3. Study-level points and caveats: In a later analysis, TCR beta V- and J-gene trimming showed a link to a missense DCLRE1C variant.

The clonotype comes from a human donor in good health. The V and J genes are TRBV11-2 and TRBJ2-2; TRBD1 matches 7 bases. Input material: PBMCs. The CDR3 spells CASSLAGQVGELFF. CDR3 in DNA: TGTGCCAGCAGCTTAGCAGGACAGGTCGGGGAGCTGTTTTTT.